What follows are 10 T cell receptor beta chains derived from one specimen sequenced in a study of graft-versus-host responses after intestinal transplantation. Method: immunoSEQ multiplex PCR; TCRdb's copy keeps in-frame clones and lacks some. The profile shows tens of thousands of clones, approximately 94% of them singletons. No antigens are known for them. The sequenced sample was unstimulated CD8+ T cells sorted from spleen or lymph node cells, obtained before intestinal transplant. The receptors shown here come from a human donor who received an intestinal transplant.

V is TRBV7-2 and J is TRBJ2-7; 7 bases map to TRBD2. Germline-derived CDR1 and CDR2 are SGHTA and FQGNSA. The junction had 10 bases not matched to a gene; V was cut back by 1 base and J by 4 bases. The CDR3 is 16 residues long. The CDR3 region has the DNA TGTGCCAGCAGCTTAGTTACGCCAGCGGGGATATACGAGCAGTACTTC. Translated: CASSLVTPAGIYEQYF.

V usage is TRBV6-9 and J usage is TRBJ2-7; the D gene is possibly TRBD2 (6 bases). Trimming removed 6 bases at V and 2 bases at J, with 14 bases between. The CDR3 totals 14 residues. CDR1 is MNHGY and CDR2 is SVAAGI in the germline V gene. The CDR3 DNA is TGTGCCAGCAGACCTAGGGAGGCTGCCTACGAGCAGTACTTC. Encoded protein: CASRPREAAYEQYF.

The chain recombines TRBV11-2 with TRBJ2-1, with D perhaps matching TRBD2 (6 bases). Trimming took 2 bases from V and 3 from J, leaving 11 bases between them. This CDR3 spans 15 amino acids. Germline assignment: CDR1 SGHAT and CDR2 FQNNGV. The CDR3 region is CASSLTGDYYNEQFF. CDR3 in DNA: TGTGCCAGCAGCTTAACGGGAGATTACTACAATGAGCAGTTCTTC.

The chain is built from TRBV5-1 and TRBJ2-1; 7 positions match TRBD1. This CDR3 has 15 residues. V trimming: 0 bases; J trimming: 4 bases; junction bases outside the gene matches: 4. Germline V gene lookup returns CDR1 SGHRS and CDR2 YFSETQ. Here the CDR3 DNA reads TGCGCCAGCAGCTTGGAAGGGGGCGCTTACAATGAGCAGTTCTTC. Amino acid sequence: CASSLEGGAYNEQFF.

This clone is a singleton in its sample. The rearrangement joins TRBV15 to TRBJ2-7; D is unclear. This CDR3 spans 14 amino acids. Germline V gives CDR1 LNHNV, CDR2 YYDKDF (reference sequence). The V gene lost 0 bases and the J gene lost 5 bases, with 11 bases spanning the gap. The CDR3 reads CATSRDHTRDEQYF. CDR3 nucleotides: TGTGCCACCAGCAGAGATCACACCCGGGACGAGCAGTACTTC.

The CDR3 DNA follows: TGTGCCAGCAGCTCCCCCGCTTACCATTGTGAGCAGTTCTTC. Amino acids: CASSSPAYHCEQFF. V usage is TRBV5-6 and J usage is TRBJ2-1; no reliable D call. The CDR3 consists of 14 residues. V was shortened by 3 bases and J by 9 bases, with 16 bases between the two germline ends. The germline V gene has CDR1 SGHDT and CDR2 YYEEEE.

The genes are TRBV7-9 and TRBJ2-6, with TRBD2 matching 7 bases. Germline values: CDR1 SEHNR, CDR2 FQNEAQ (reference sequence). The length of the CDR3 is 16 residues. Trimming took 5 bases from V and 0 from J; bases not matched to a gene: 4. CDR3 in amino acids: CASSNERGSGANVLTF. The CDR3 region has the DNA TGTGCCAGCAGCAACGAGCGGGGCTCTGGGGCCAACGTCCTGACTTTC.

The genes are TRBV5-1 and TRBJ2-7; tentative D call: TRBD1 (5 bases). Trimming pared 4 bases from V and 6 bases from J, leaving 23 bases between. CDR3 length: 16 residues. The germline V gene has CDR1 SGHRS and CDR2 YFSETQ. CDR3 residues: CASSTYWARGRLEQYF. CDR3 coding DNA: TGCGCCAGCAGCACATATTGGGCAAGGGGTCGGCTCGAGCAGTACTTC.

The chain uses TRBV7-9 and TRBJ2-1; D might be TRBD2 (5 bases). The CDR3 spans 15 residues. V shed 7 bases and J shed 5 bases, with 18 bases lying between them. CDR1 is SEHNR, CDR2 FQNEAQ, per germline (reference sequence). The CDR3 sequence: CASTPRGPLNNEQFF. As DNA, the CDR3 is TGTGCCAGCACCCCTCGCGGGCCCTTGAACAATGAGCAGTTCTTC.

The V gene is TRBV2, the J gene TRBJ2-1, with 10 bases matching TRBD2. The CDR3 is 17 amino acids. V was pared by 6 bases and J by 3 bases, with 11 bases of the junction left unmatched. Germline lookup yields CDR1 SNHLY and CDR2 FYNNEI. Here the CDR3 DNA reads TGTGCCAGCAGCCTTATTCTGGGACTAGCGCACTACAATGAGCAGTTCTTC. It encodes CASSLILGLAHYNEQFF.